The 19 T cell receptor beta chains given below trace back to one sample, sequenced in a study of T cell responses to AZD1222 COVID-19 vaccine. The assay was immunoSEQ multiplex PCR, and TCRdb's table has in-frame clones only and misses some. The table includes 120,000 or so clones, roughly 89% detected once. Specimen: peripheral blood, collected on day 0 of MenACWY control vaccination. All receptors derive from an adult in good health.

The chain recombines TRBV29-1 with TRBJ2-5; TRBD2 might be the D (6 bases). The germline V and J ends were trimmed by 3 bases and 4 bases, with 12 bases remaining between them. From germline, CDR1 is SQVTM and CDR2 ANQGSEA. This CDR3 has 13 residues. The CDR3 DNA reads as TGCAGCGTTGAGAGGCAGGGAGGAGAGACCCAGTACTTC. This sequence encodes CSVERQGGETQYF.

The V gene is TRBV6-6, the J gene TRBJ2-7, with D perhaps TRBD2 (5 bases). Trimming took off 5 bases at V and 3 bases at J, with 11 bases between the two ends. Looked up from germline, CDR1 is MNHNY and CDR2 is SVGAGI (reference sequence). The CDR3 consists of 13 residues. Here the CDR3 reads CASSNEGHYEQYF. The CDR3 DNA follows: TGTGCCAGCAGTAACGAGGGCCACTACGAGCAGTACTTC.

V gene TRBV27 combines with J gene TRBJ2-3, with 8 bases aligning to TRBD1. The germline V gene encodes CDR1 MNHEY and CDR2 SMNVEV (reference sequence). Losses at the gene ends were 5 bases for V and 2 bases for J; bases not matched to a gene: 9. CDR3 length: 16 amino acids. The chain's CDR3 is CASSPGDRRVTDTQYF. The CDR3 DNA follows: TGTGCCAGCAGTCCTGGGGACAGGAGGGTCACAGATACGCAGTATTTT.

The chain joins TRBV2 to TRBJ2-7, with D perhaps matching TRBD1 (6 bases). Trimming took off 11 bases at V and 6 bases at J, with 20 bases between the two ends. The CDR3 has 13 amino acids. Germline CDR1 reads SNHLY; CDR2 reads FYNNEI. CDR3 loop: CAAQGIGESEQYF. In DNA, the CDR3 is TGTGCCGCCCAGGGGATAGGGGAGTCCGAGCAGTACTTC.

This clone was seen only a few times. The chain recombines TRBV12-3 or TRBV12-4 with TRBJ2-7; 8 bases are a match to TRBD1. CDR3 length: 13 amino acids. The ends lost 9 bases at V and 6 bases at J; junction bases unmatched: 10. The CDR3 DNA is TGTGCCAGTAGTAGGGGACAGGAAGGCGAGCAGTACTTC. Protein sequence: CASSRGQEGEQYF.

The V gene is TRBV9, the J gene TRBJ2-2; D gene uncertain. Germline assignment: CDR1 SGDLS and CDR2 YYNGEE. The V gene lost 4 bases and the J gene lost 0 bases, with 13 bases spanning the gap. The CDR3 covers 16 residues. The CDR3 here is CASSPAGRSNTGELFF. The CDR3 coding sequence is TGTGCCAGCAGCCCGGCCGGCAGGTCGAACACCGGGGAGCTGTTTTTT. Combining the CDR3 with reference TRBV9 and TRBJ2-2 gives the whole variable domain DSGVTQTPKHLITATGQRVTLRCSPRSGDLSVYWYQQSLDQGLQFLIQYYNGEERAKGNILERFSAQQFPDLHSELNLSSLELGDSALYFCASSPAGRSNTGELFFGEGSRLTVL.

The chain uses TRBV11-3 and TRBJ2-3; unclear D gene. The V end lost 1 base, the J end lost 1 base, and 12 bases lay between the germline ends. This CDR3 is 16 amino acids long. Germline CDR1 is SGHNT and CDR2 is YENEEA. The chain's CDR3 is CASSLGFRSGTDTQYF. As DNA, the CDR3 is TGTGCCAGCAGCTTAGGTTTCAGATCGGGCACAGATACGCAGTATTTT.

The genes are TRBV5-4 and TRBJ2-3; TRBD1 agrees at 7 bases. After removal of 3 bases from V and 0 bases from J, the junction contained 1 base not matched to a gene. The CDR3 has 14 amino acids. Germline loops: CDR1 SGHNT, CDR2 YYREEE (reference sequence). CDR3 coding DNA: TGTGCCAGCAGCTGGGGACAGAGCACAGATACGCAGTATTTT. Amino acids: CASSWGQSTDTQYF.

The chain combines TRBV7-9 with TRBJ2-1; 8 bases are shared with TRBD2. The CDR3 runs 16 residues. V shed 5 bases and J 3 bases; nucleotides not matched to a gene: 9. Germline V gene lookup returns CDR1 SEHNR and CDR2 FQNEAQ (reference sequence). Here the CDR3 reads CASSQSLGRDYNEQFF. CDR3 in DNA: TGTGCCAGCAGCCAAAGCCTCGGGAGGGACTACAATGAGCAGTTCTTC. Variable domain in full (rest from reference TRBV7-9 and TRBJ2-1): DTGVSQNPRHKITKRGQNVTFRCDPISEHNRLYWYRQTLGQGPEFLTYFQNEAQLEKSRLLSDRFSAERPKGSFSTLEIQRTEQGDSAMYLCASSQSLGRDYNEQFFGPGTRLTVL.

This clone was seen more than once but under ten times. The J gene is TRBJ1-2, the V gene TRBV5-1, with D perhaps TRBD1 (6 bases). There are 15 residues in the CDR3. V was clipped by 2 bases and J by 7 bases, with 18 bases between them. In germline, CDR1 is SGHRS, CDR2 YFSETQ. CDR3 sequence: CASSFEQGTARGYTF. The CDR3 DNA follows: TGCGCCAGCAGCTTTGAACAGGGTACGGCGCGTGGCTACACCTTC.

The chain links TRBV5-1 to TRBJ2-7, with unresolved D. Germline V gene sequence: CDR1 SGHRS, CDR2 YFSETQ. V was shortened by 0 bases and J by 1 base, with 5 bases between the two germline ends. There are 13 residues in the CDR3. CDR3 loop: CASSLDNSYEQYF. The DNA for the CDR3 is TGCGCCAGCAGCTTGGACAATTCCTACGAGCAGTACTTC.

The chain couples TRBV10-3 to TRBJ2-7; D is perhaps TRBD2 (6 bases). The CDR3 is made up of 15 amino acids. Looked up from germline, CDR1 is ENHRY and CDR2 is SYGVKD. The V and J ends lost 6 bases and 1 base respectively, with 16 bases between them. CDR3 sequence (DNA): TGTGCCATCAGGGATACGGTAGGGACTTCCTACGAGCAGTACTTC. It translates to CAIRDTVGTSYEQYF.

The V and J genes are TRBV6-2 or TRBV6-3 and TRBJ1-5, with D perhaps TRBD1 (6 bases). V was trimmed by 5 bases and J by 4 bases, leaving 18 bases between them. The CDR3 runs 16 residues. Germline assignment: CDR1 MNHEY and CDR2 SVGEGT. This chain's CDR3 is CASSQLSPGANQPQHF. The CDR3 DNA sequence: TGTGCCAGCAGTCAATTGTCCCCGGGGGCTAATCAGCCCCAGCATTTT.

The V and J genes are TRBV19 and TRBJ2-2, with TRBD2 identical over 16 bases. The germline V gene encodes CDR1 LNHDA and CDR2 SQIVND (reference sequence). Trimming removed 7 bases from V and 5 bases from J; junction bases left unmatched: 10. The CDR3 runs to 18 residues. The CDR3 loop reads CASNPMGLAGGGTGELFF. The CDR3 DNA reads TGTGCCAGTAACCCTATGGGACTAGCGGGAGGGGGAACCGGGGAGCTGTTTTTT.

The chain joins TRBV4-1 to TRBJ2-5, with D uncertain. Germline V gene sequence: CDR1 MGHRA, CDR2 YSYEKL. This CDR3 region has 16 residues. V was cut by 0 bases and J by 5 bases, with 16 bases left in between. The CDR3: CASSQDATPGWETQYF. CDR3 in DNA: TGCGCCAGCAGCCAAGATGCGACTCCCGGGTGGGAGACCCAGTACTTC.

CDR3 region: CASIPLWGRNEQFF. Here the CDR3 DNA reads TGTGCCAGCATCCCACTTTGGGGGCGCAATGAGCAGTTCTTC. This sequence joins TRBV6-2 or TRBV6-3 and TRBJ2-1; D may be TRBD1 (6 bases). The germline V gene encodes CDR1 MNHEY and CDR2 SVGEGT. CDR3 length equals 14 residues. Trimming shortened V by 7 bases and J by 6 bases, and 16 bases separated the two germline ends.

The chain carries TRBV6-2 or TRBV6-3 and TRBJ2-1; 8 bases are a match to TRBD2. J lost 3 bases, V lost 2 bases, and 9 bases had no gene match. The CDR3 extends over 17 amino acids. Germline-derived CDR1 and CDR2 are MNHEY and SVGEGT. CDR3 in DNA: TGTGCCAGCAGTTACCTTAGCGGGAAACAGGGCTACAATGAGCAGTTCTTC. This translates into CASSYLSGKQGYNEQFF.

This clone has ten or more counts. The chain employs TRBV19 and TRBJ1-1, with D unclear. The CDR3 is made up of 19 amino acids. The germline V gene has CDR1 LNHDA and CDR2 SQIVND (reference sequence). V was trimmed by 3 bases and J by 3 bases, leaving 26 bases between them. The CDR3 DNA sequence: TGTGCCAGTAGTATTGGTCCGCTCCGAGGCCCCAGATCGGACACTGAAGCTTTCTTT. It translates to CASSIGPLRGPRSDTEAFF.

The J gene is TRBJ1-4, the V gene TRBV12-5, with D maybe TRBD1 (6 bases). This CDR3 has 17 residues. Germline loops: CDR1 LGHNT, CDR2 FRNRAP. The germline V and J ends were trimmed by 0 bases and 5 bases, with 16 bases remaining between them. The CDR3 DNA is TGTGCTAGTGGTTTGGTACCCCGCCAGGGGCCAAATGAAAAACTGTTTTTT. The encoded protein is CASGLVPRQGPNEKLFF.